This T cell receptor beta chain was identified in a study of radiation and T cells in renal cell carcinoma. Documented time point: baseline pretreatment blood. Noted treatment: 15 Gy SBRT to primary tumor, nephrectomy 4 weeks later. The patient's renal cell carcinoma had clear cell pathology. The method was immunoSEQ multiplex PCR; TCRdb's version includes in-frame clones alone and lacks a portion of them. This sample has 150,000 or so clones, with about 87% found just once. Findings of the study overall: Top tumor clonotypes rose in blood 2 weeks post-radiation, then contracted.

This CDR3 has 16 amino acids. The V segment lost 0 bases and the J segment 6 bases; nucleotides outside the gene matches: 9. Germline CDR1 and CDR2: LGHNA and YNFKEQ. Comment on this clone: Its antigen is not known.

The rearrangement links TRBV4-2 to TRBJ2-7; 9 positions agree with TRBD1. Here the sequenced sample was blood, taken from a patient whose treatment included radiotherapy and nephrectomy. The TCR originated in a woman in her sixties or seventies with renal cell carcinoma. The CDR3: CASSQDTGQGNGEQYF. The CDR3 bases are TGTGCCAGCAGCCAAGATACGGGACAGGGAAACGGCGAGCAGTACTTC.